One sample yielded the 7 T cell receptor beta chains listed below, sequenced in a study of blood T cell repertoires in COVID-19. Profiled with immunoSEQ multiplex PCR; TCRdb holds only in-frame clones, not every one. The sample holds a few hundred thousand clones, 88% seen once. The specimen was PBMCs or T cells enriched from blood (not recorded which). These receptors were collected from a woman between 18 and 29 years old who had recovered from COVID-19.

J is TRBJ2-2 and V is TRBV4-1, with D perhaps matching TRBD2 (5 bases). The length of the CDR3 is 15 residues. Germline values: CDR1 MGHRA, CDR2 YSYEKL. Between the trimmed V and J ends, which lost 1 base and 6 bases, there was a span of 12 bases. In DNA form, the CDR3 reads TGCGCCAGCAGCCAAGCCCTTGGGAGCCCCGGGGAGCTGTTTTTT. Protein product: CASSQALGSPGELFF.

The rearrangement links TRBV19 to TRBJ1-2; D call uncertain. Trimming stripped 7 bases from V and 6 bases from J, with 12 bases between. This CDR3 is built from 12 residues. Germline V gene lookup returns CDR1 LNHDA and CDR2 SQIVND (reference sequence). CDR3 nucleotide sequence: TGTGCCAGTAAAGACCTGGAGGATGGCTACACCTTC. As protein: CASKDLEDGYTF.

J is TRBJ2-7 and V is TRBV10-1; TRBD1 agrees at 8 bases. Germline lookup yields CDR1 WNHNN and CDR2 SYGVQD (reference sequence). V lost 5 bases to trimming and J lost 5 bases; unmatched junction nucleotides: 5. The CDR3 loop spans 13 amino acids. The CDR3 DNA is TGCGCCAGCAGTATGGCCAGGGGGCACGAGCAGTACTTC. As protein: CASSMARGHEQYF.

This chain connects TRBV14 to TRBJ2-1; 7 bases match TRBD2. V shed 4 bases, J shed 6 bases, and the junction held 9 bases outside the gene matches. The CDR3 is 15 amino acids. The germline CDR1 and CDR2 sequences are SGHDN and FVKESK. This chain's CDR3 is CASSLSREGSNEQFF. CDR3 in DNA: TGTGCCAGCAGCCTCTCGAGGGAGGGCTCCAATGAGCAGTTCTTC.

Here the CDR3 reads CASSIGTRISPRDTQYF. The CDR3 DNA sequence: TGTGCCAGCAGTATAGGGACACGGATTTCCCCCAGGGATACGCAGTATTTT. The rearrangement links TRBV27 to TRBJ2-3; maybe TRBD1 (6 bases). The CDR3 sequence is 17 residues long. The V gene's germline CDR1 is MNHEY and CDR2 SMNVEV (reference sequence). Trimming stripped 5 bases from V and 6 bases from J, with 24 bases between.

The chain couples TRBV28 to TRBJ1-1; TRBD1 matches at 8 bases. The CDR3 has 17 residues. Germline loops: CDR1 MDHEN, CDR2 SYDVKM. V shed 6 bases, J shed 1 base, and the junction held 13 bases outside the gene matches. The CDR3 reads CASSNPAWTGPNTEAFF. CDR3 nucleotides: TGTGCCAGCAGCAACCCCGCATGGACAGGGCCGAACACTGAAGCTTTCTTT.

The chain couples TRBV7-2 to TRBJ1-1; the D gene is possibly TRBD1 (6 bases). Germline CDR1 SGHTA, CDR2 FQGNSA. The CDR3 runs 13 residues. Trimming pared 1 base from V and 10 bases from J, leaving 13 bases between. The CDR3 sequence: CASSLEQGRVAFF. CDR3 coding DNA: TGTGCCAGCAGCTTAGAACAGGGTCGGGTAGCTTTCTTT.